This T cell receptor (beta chain) was sequenced in a study of graft-versus-host responses after intestinal transplantation. Study-level information: Multivisceral, liver-intestinal, or isolated intestinal transplants were given to recipients. Each patient got anti-thymocyte globulin induction, then tacrolimus and steroids for two to four years.

CDR1 and CDR2 from the germline V gene are GTSNPN and SVGIG (reference sequence). This CDR3 spans 14 amino acids. V gave up 4 bases and J gave up 7 bases, with 19 bases separating them. Data came from immunoSEQ multiplex PCR; TCRdb stores just in-frame clones and leaves some out. This table has under 45,000 clones, roughly 95% appearing once. This clone is a singleton in its sample. Its antigen remains unidentified. Findings of the study overall: In recipient marrow, GvH clones were found, and some appeared first in ileum or blood.

This sequence joins TRBV30 and TRBJ1-2; a possible D gene is TRBD1 (5 bases). Sequences were derived from unstimulated CD4+ T cells sorted from spleen or lymph node cells, sampled before transplant. This TCR came from a human donor who was the organ donor for an intestinal transplant. CDR3 coding DNA: TGTGCCTGGACCCTGTACCCAGGGTCGAGTGGCTACACCTTC. This codes for CAWTLYPGSSGYTF.